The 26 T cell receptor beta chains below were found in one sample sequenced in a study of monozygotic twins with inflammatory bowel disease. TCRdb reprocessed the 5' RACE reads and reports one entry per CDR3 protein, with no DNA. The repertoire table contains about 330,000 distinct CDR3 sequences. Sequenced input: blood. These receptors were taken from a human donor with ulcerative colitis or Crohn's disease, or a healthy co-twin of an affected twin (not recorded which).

This CDR3 is CASSQVRTSGSYEQYF. The V and J genes are TRBV3-1 and TRBJ2-7; the D call from TCRdb, TRBD2, cannot be confirmed without DNA. The CDR3 totals 16 residues. Germline V gene data show CDR1 as LGHDT and CDR2 as YNNKEL (reference sequence).

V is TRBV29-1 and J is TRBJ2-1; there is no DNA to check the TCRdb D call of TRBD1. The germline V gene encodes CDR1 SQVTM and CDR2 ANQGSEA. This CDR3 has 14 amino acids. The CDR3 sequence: CSVDGQMFYNEQFF.

This CDR3 is CASSQVTGPSGMNQETQYF. The rearrangement links TRBV4-1 to TRBJ2-5; TCRdb's assignment of TRBD2 cannot be checked, as there is no DNA. Germline CDR1 reads MGHRA; CDR2 reads YSYEKL. The CDR3 has 19 amino acids.

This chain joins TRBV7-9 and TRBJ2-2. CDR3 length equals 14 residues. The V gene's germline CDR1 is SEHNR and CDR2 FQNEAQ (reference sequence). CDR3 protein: CASSYPTSTGELFF.

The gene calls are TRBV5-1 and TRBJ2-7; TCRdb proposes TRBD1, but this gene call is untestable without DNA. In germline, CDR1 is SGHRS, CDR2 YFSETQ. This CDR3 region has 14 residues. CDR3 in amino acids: CASSFWTGGDEQYF.

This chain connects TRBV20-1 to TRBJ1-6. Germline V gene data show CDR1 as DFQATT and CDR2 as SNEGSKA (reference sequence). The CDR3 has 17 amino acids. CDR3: CSAKHSRGTGQGSPLHF.

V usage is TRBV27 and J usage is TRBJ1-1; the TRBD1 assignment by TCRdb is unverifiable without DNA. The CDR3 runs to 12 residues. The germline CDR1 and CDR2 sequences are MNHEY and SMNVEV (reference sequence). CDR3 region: CASSWTGGEAFF.

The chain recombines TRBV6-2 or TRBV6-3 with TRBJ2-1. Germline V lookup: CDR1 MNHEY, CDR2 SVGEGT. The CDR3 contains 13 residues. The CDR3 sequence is CAGSYPDYNEQFF.

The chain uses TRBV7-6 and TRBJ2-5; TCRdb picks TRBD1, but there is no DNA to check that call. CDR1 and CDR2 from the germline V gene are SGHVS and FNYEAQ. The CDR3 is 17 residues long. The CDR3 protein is CASSLGGQDPSQETQYF.

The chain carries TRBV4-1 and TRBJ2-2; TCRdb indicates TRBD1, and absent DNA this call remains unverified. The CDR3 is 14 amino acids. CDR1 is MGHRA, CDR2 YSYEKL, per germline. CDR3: CASSQGTGEGELFF.

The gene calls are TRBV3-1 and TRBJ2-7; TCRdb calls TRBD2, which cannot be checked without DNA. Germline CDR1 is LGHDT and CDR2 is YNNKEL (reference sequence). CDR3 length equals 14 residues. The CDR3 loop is CASSPRDLYYEQYF.

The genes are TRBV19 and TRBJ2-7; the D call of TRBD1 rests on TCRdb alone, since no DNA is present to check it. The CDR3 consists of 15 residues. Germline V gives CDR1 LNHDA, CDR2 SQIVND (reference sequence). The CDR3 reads CASRFAGTGSYEQYF.

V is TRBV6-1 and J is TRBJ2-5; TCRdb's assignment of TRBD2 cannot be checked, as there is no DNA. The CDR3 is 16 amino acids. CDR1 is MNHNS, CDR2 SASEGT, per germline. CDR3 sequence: CASSEPSGLLQETQYF.

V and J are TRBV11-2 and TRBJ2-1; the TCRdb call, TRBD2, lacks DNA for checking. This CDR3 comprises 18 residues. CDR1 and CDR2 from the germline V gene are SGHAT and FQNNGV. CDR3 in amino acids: CASSLSATSGRIYNEQFF.

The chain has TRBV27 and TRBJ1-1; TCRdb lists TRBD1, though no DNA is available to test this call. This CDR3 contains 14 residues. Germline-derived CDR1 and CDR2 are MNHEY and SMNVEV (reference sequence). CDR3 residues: CASSLWGVNTEAFF.

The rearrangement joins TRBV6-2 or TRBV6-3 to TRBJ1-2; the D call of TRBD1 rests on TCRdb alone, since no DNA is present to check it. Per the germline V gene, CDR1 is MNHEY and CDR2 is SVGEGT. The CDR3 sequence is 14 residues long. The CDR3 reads CASSYSGHRWGYTF.

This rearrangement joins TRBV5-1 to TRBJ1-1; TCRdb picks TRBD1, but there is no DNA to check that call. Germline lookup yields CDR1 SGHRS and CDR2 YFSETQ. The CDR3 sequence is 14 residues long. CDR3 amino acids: CASSPIRGDTEAFF.

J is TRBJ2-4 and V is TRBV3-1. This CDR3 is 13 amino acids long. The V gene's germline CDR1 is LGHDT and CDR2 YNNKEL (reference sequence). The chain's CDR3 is CASSQGAKNIQYF.

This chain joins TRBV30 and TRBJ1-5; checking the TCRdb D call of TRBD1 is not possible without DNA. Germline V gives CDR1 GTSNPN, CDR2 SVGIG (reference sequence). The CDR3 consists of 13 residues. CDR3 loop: CAWSIRGNQPQHF.

CDR3 in amino acids: CASRRLAGPYNEQFF. The rearrangement uses TRBV7-2 and TRBJ2-1; TCRdb selects TRBD2, and the lack of DNA leaves this call unchecked. Germline CDR1 is SGHTA and CDR2 is FQGNSA. This CDR3 contains 15 residues.

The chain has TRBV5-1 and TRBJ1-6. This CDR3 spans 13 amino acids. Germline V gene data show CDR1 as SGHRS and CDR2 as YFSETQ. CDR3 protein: CASSRERGSPLHF.

The CDR3 sequence: CASSLGLAGGSYF. The chain links TRBV7-2 to TRBJ2-4; TCRdb lists TRBD2, though no DNA is available to test this call. Germline V gives CDR1 SGHTA, CDR2 FQGNSA. The CDR3 is 13 amino acids.

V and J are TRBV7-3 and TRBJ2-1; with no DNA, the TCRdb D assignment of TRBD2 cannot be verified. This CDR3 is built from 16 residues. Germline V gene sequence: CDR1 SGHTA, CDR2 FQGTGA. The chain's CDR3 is CASSTGTSGRIDEQFF.

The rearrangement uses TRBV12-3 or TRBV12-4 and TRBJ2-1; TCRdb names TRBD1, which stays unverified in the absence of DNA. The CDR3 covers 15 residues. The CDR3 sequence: CASSSGQDAYNEQFF.

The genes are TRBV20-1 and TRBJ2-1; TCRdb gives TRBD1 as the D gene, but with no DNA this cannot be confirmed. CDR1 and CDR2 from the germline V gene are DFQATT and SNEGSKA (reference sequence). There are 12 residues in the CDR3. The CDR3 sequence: CSARGDNNEQFF.

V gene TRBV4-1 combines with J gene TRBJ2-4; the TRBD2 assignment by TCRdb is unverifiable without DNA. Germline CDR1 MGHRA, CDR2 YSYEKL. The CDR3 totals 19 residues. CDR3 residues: CASRPGLAAQREAKNIQYF.